This T cell receptor (beta chain) was obtained from a study of technical replicates of blood from a handful of donors. The CDR3 runs 16 residues. V lost 5 bases to trimming and J lost 3 bases, with 19 bases between them. Germline V lookup: CDR1 SEHNR, CDR2 FQNEAQ (reference sequence). Using immunoSEQ multiplex PCR, the repertoire was profiled, and TCRdb retains in-frame clones only, with some absent. The sample carries some 47,000 clones, 92% recorded once. Input material: PBMCs. This TCR came from a human donor in good health. Some clones in this sample may be carry-over from other donors' samples. The rearrangement uses TRBV7-9 and TRBJ2-5, with D possibly being TRBD1 (7 bases). The CDR3, as DNA: TGTGCCAGCAGCCCCAGGGGGGCGGGGTCTAAAGAGACCCAGTACTTC. It encodes CASSPRGAGSKETQYF.